A selection of T cell receptor beta chains follows, all from one sample in a study of a mutant IDH1 vaccine in newly diagnosed glioma. No antigen has been identified for these receptors. The method was immunoSEQ multiplex PCR; TCRdb's version includes in-frame clones alone and lacks a portion of them. The sample holds 95,000 to 120,000 clones, about nine tenths seen once. Sample: PBMCs, taken from a glioma patient whose treatment included an IDH1 peptide vaccine. The source of these receptors is a woman aged 45-60 years with glioma. CDR3s include the opening cysteine and the closing phenylalanine or tryptophan. The order of the fields is D gene, clone size, V gene, J gene, CDR3 DNA, CDR3 protein. The D gene is left open where the match is weak. A row's size may be missing; if present it is once, few, many or a size class.

TRBD1	NA	TRBV5-4	TRBJ1-4	TGTGCCAGCAGCCAAGATAAGACAGGGGGCCGTATTGAAAAACTGTTTTTT	CASSQDKTGGRIEKLFF
TRBD1	NA	TRBV28	TRBJ1-5	TGTGCCAGCAGTTCTCCGACAGGGGGCCAACAGCCCCAGCATTTT	CASSSPTGGQQPQHF
NA	NA	TRBV5-4	TRBJ2-5	TGTGCCAGCAGCCCCGGGGCAGCCACTCCCGGGAGTCTCCAAGAGACCCAGTACTTC	CASSPGAATPGSLQETQYF
NA	few	TRBV30	TRBJ1-5	TGTGCCTGGGCACAGGGAGATCAGCCCCAGCATTTT	CAWAQGDQPQHF
TRBD1	NA	TRBV27	TRBJ1-5	TGTGCCAGCCCGACAGGGGGAAATCAGCCCCAGCATTTT	CASPTGGNQPQHF
TRBD1	once	TRBV5-5	TRBJ1-4	TGTGCCAGCAGCCAACAGGGGGAAAAACTGTTTTTT	CASSQQGEKLFF
TRBD2	NA	TRBV28	TRBJ2-7	TGTGCCAGCCGCCTCCCGGCGGGAGGGCCGGGGGAGCAGTACTTC	CASRLPAGGPGEQYF
TRBD1	NA	TRBV6-5	TRBJ2-7	TGTGCCAGCAGGGACAGGGCTACCTACGAGCAGTACTTC	CASRDRATYEQYF
TRBD2	few	TRBV5-1	TRBJ2-1	TGCGCCAGCAGCCTTAGCGGGATCGGGGAGCAGTTCTTC	CASSLSGIGEQFF
TRBD2	once	TRBV7-6	TRBJ2-1	TGTGCCAGCAGCCTACCGGGACTAGCGGAGAGCTCCTACAATGAGCAGTTCTTC	CASSLPGLAESSYNEQFF
NA	few	TRBV10-3	TRBJ1-2	TGTGCCATCAGTGAGTCGGGGGCGCGGGGCTACACCTTC	CAISESGARGYTF
NA	NA	TRBV10-3	TRBJ2-4	TGTGCCATCAGTGAGTCCAATGATTCCAAAAACATTCAGTACTTC	CAISESNDSKNIQYF
NA	NA	TRBV9	TRBJ1-2	TGTGCCAGCAGCGTAGGGCAGGGGATTAACTATGGCTACACCTTC	CASSVGQGINYGYTF
NA	NA	TRBV18	TRBJ2-6	TGTGCCAGCTCATTTCGGGGCAGTGGTACTGCTGGGGCCAACGTCCTGACTTTC	CASSFRGSGTAGANVLTF
TRBD1	NA	TRBV5-1	TRBJ2-1	TGCGCCAGCAGCTTGAAGTCCGTGACAAGGGTAGGGGGCCTCGAGCAGTTCTTC	CASSLKSVTRVGGLEQFF
TRBD1	NA	TRBV19	TRBJ2-3	TGTGCCAGTAGTCCCCGGACAGGCGGAGACCGTACAGATACGCAGTATTTT	CASSPRTGGDRTDTQYF
NA	NA	TRBV7-3	TRBJ2-6	TGTGCCAGCAGCCTTCGGCCTGGGGCCAACGTCCTGACTTTC	CASSLRPGANVLTF
NA	NA	TRBV9	TRBJ2-7	TGTGCCAGCAGCGTAACAGGGGGAGGGGAGCAGTACTTC	CASSVTGGGEQYF
TRBD1	NA	TRBV5-1	TRBJ1-6	TGCGCCAGCAGCTTGTCCTCCGGGACAGGGCTCTCCTATAATTCACCCCTCCACTTT	CASSLSSGTGLSYNSPLHF
NA	NA	TRBV28	TRBJ2-7	TGTGCCACCGGACAGAACTCCTACGAGCAGTACTTC	CATGQNSYEQYF
NA	once	TRBV6-5	TRBJ1-3	TGTGCCAGCAGTTTACAGGGAACTGGAAACACCATATATTTT	CASSLQGTGNTIYF
NA	NA	TRBV5-4	TRBJ2-1	TGTGCCAGCAGCTTACTAGTCCAGTTCTTC	CASSLLVQFF
NA	NA	TRBV30	TRBJ2-7	TGTGCCTGGGGACAGGGGGGACTAGCGGCCACCTACGAGCAGTACTTC	CAWGQGGLAATYEQYF
TRBD1	NA	TRBV28	TRBJ1-1	TGTGCCAGCACCCTCAGTCCAGGGGGAACTGAAGCTTTCTTT	CASTLSPGGTEAFF
TRBD2	NA	TRBV29-1	TRBJ2-1	TGCAGCGTTGGGCTAGCGGGAGGCCCCGTCTACAATGAGCAGTTCTTC	CSVGLAGGPVYNEQFF
TRBD1	NA	TRBV18	TRBJ1-2	TGTGCCAGCTCCCTCGGGACAGGGAATGGCTACACCTTC	CASSLGTGNGYTF
NA	NA	TRBV18	TRBJ1-2	TGTGCCAGCTCACCGCCCCAGGGAGTCTCTGGCTACACCTTC	CASSPPQGVSGYTF
NA	NA	TRBV28	TRBJ2-7	TGTGCCAGCAGTCCCCCCGGGGACTCGGCCCCGTGGGAGCAGTACTTC	CASSPPGDSAPWEQYF
NA	NA	TRBV18	TRBJ1-5	TGTGCCAGCTCACCACCCCCAGGGCACGGGCAGCCCCAGCATTTT	CASSPPPGHGQPQHF
TRBD1	NA	TRBV2	TRBJ2-7	TGTGCCAGCAGTTTCCGGACAGGGGGCGCGTACGAGCAGTACTTC	CASSFRTGGAYEQYF
TRBD1	NA	TRBV6-1	TRBJ1-1	TGTGCCAGCAGTGGACAGGGGGCCTACACTGAAGCTTTCTTT	CASSGQGAYTEAFF
TRBD1	NA	TRBV28	TRBJ1-1	TGTGCCAGCAGCTCCGGGACAGGGAGTTGGAAAACTGAAGCTTTCTTT	CASSSGTGSWKTEAFF
TRBD1	few	TRBV29-1	TRBJ1-4	TGCAGCGTTCTGTCAGGGGGGAAACTGTTTTTT	CSVLSGGKLFF
NA	NA	TRBV9	TRBJ2-1	TGTGCCAGCAGCGTAGAGGGGGCCTACAATGAGCAGTTCTTC	CASSVEGAYNEQFF
NA	NA	TRBV6-5	TRBJ2-5	TGTGCCAGCAGCCCCGACAGTGGTTGGGCCCAGTACTTC	CASSPDSGWAQYF
TRBD1	NA	TRBV27	TRBJ2-4	TGTGCCAGCAGTTTCGCGTCGGGACAGGGGAGAGACATTCAGTACTTC	CASSFASGQGRDIQYF